This passage covers 32 T cell receptor beta chains from one sample sequenced in a study of cytomegalovirus exposure and HLA in healthy donors. This PCR relied on a set of 60 Vbeta primers and 13 Jbeta primers. TCRdb keeps only in-frame clones here, not all; method: immunoSEQ multiplex PCR. Of around 250,000 clones in the sample, 92% were seen once. Sequences were obtained from PBMCs. The receptors shown here come from a girl aged 2 to 9 in good health and CMV-seronegative.

V usage is TRBV29-1 and J usage is TRBJ2-1, with D tentatively TRBD1 (5 bases). V shed 4 bases and J shed 4 bases, with 5 bases lying between them. Germline V gene sequence: CDR1 SQVTM, CDR2 ANQGSEA. This CDR3 is 11 amino acids long. CDR3 bases: TGCAGCGTTGGACAGTACAATGAGCAGTTCTTC. Protein sequence: CSVGQYNEQFF.

CDR3 DNA: TGCGCCAGCAGCCAAGGTAGCGGGAGTCCATACAATGAGCAGTTCTTC. Translating gives CASSQGSGSPYNEQFF. The chain uses TRBV4-1 and TRBJ2-1; 9 nucleotides align to TRBD2. Germline-derived CDR1 and CDR2 are MGHRA and YSYEKL. V lost 1 base, J lost 4 bases, and 5 bases stayed unmatched. The CDR3 is 16 residues long.

The V and J genes are TRBV19 and TRBJ2-1; no definite D call. V was cut by 3 bases and J by 1 base, with 7 bases left in between. CDR3 length equals 14 residues. CDR1 LNHDA and CDR2 SQIVND come from the germline V gene (reference sequence). The CDR3 DNA sequence: TGTGCCAGTAGTATCCTCTTATCCTACAATGAGCAGTTCTTC. Translation gives CASSILLSYNEQFF. Filled out from reference TRBV19 and TRBJ2-1, the complete variable domain reads DGGITQSPKYLFRKEGQNVTLSCEQNLNHDAMYWYRQDPGQGLRLIYYSQIVNDFQKGDIAEGYSVSREKKESFPLTVTSAQKNPTAFYLCASSILLSYNEQFFGPGTRLTVL.

V is TRBV15 and J is TRBJ1-4, with a possible D match to TRBD1 (6 bases). The CDR3 loop spans 15 amino acids. Trimming removed 1 base at V and 4 bases at J, with 10 bases between. Germline V gives CDR1 LNHNV, CDR2 YYDKDF (reference sequence). The CDR3 is CATSRGDTVNEKLFF. CDR3 coding DNA: TGTGCCACCAGCAGAGGGGACACTGTTAATGAAAAACTGTTTTTT. Together with reference TRBV15 and TRBJ1-4, the CDR3 gives the full variable domain: DAMVIQNPRYQVTQFGKPVTLSCSQTLNHNVMYWYQQKSSQAPKLLFHYYDKDFNNEADTPDNFQSRRPNTSFCFLDIRSPGLGDTAMYLCATSRGDTVNEKLFFGSGTQLSVL.

CDR3 in amino acids: CASRGQGANGYTF. CDR3 DNA sequence: TGTGCCAGTAGGGGACAGGGGGCGAATGGCTACACCTTC. The genes are TRBV19 and TRBJ1-2; TRBD1 agrees at 12 bases. V shed 6 bases, J shed 6 bases, and the junction held 2 bases outside the gene matches. The CDR3 consists of 13 residues. Germline V gene sequence: CDR1 LNHDA, CDR2 SQIVND (reference sequence).

The chain joins TRBV5-1 to TRBJ2-7; 8 bases line up with TRBD1. The CDR3 runs to 15 residues. Germline V lookup: CDR1 SGHRS, CDR2 YFSETQ. V trimming: 4 bases; J trimming: 4 bases; junction bases outside the gene matches: 10. DNA of the CDR3: TGCGCCAGCAGCCGGGGACAGGATTCGATGTACGAGCAGTACTTC. The encoded protein is CASSRGQDSMYEQYF.

V and J are TRBV15 and TRBJ2-6; a possible D gene is TRBD1 (6 bases). Germline V CDR1 and CDR2: LNHNV, YYDKDF (reference sequence). This CDR3 region has 18 residues. Between the trimmed V and J ends, which lost 1 base and 0 bases, there was a span of 13 bases. CDR3 residues: CATSRVGTPHSGANVLTF. In DNA form, the CDR3 reads TGTGCCACCAGCAGAGTAGGGACACCCCACTCTGGGGCCAACGTCCTGACTTTC.

The chain links TRBV7-6 to TRBJ1-4, with 7 nucleotides matching TRBD1. The CDR3 length is 16 residues. V was pared by 1 base and J by 6 bases, with 8 bases of the junction left unmatched. From germline, CDR1 is SGHVS and CDR2 FNYEAQ. CDR3 sequence reads: CASSLGSQGPYEKLFF. CDR3 DNA sequence: TGTGCCAGCAGCTTAGGGTCACAGGGGCCGTATGAAAAACTGTTTTTT.

The chain carries TRBV27 and TRBJ2-1; tentatively, D is TRBD2 (6 bases). The CDR3 runs 13 residues. Trimming took 5 bases from V and 8 from J, leaving 13 bases between them. The germline CDR1 and CDR2 sequences are MNHEY and SMNVEV (reference sequence). The CDR3 protein is CASSTTLAHEQFF. The CDR3 DNA reads TGTGCCAGCAGTACCACACTAGCCCATGAGCAGTTCTTC.

The V gene is TRBV5-1, the J gene TRBJ2-3; 13 nucleotides agree with TRBD2. Trimming took 4 bases from V and 7 from J; bases not matched to a gene: 3. Germline V gene data show CDR1 as SGHRS and CDR2 as YFSETQ. This CDR3 is 14 amino acids long. The CDR3: CASSRTSGRYTQYF. The CDR3 DNA reads as TGCGCCAGCAGCAGGACTAGCGGGAGATATACGCAGTATTTT. The variable domain in full, with the rest retrieved from reference TRBV5-1 and TRBJ2-3, is KAGVTQTPRYLIKTRGQQVTLSCSPISGHRSVSWYQQTPGQGLQFLFEYFSETQRNKGNFPGRFSGRQFSNSRSEMNVSTLELGDSALYLCASSRTSGRYTQYFGPGTRLTVL.

The gene calls are TRBV5-1 and TRBJ1-2; 8 nucleotides match TRBD1. CDR3 length: 14 amino acids. Germline V CDR1 and CDR2: SGHRS, YFSETQ. Trimming at V came to 4 bases and at J to 3 bases, leaving 5 bases not matched to a gene. This chain's CDR3 is CASSRQGFDYGYTF. In DNA form, the CDR3 reads TGCGCCAGCAGCAGACAGGGGTTTGACTATGGCTACACCTTC.

The chain joins TRBV30 to TRBJ1-6, with 8 bases lining up with TRBD1. Germline V lookup: CDR1 GTSNPN, CDR2 SVGIG (reference sequence). This CDR3 comprises 14 residues. The ends lost 2 bases at V and 7 bases at J; junction bases unmatched: 4. The CDR3 protein is CAWSIDRGNSPLHF. The CDR3 bases are TGTGCCTGGAGTATAGACAGGGGAAATTCACCCCTCCACTTT.

The V call is TRBV7-9, the J call TRBJ1-3; 7 positions agree with TRBD1. Per the germline V gene, CDR1 is SEHNR and CDR2 is FQNEAQ (reference sequence). V was clipped by 4 bases and J by 0 bases; unmatched bases: 9. CDR3 length equals 17 residues. Here the CDR3 DNA reads TGTGCCAGCAGCTCCTCCGGGACAGCCCTCTCTGGAAACACCATATATTTT. Its protein is CASSSSGTALSGNTIYF.

Written as DNA, the CDR3 is TGTGCCAGCTCACCGACGGGGGGCGCAGGTTTGGATGGCTACACCTTC. Residues: CASSPTGGAGLDGYTF. The chain couples TRBV18 to TRBJ1-2; possibly TRBD1 for D (6 bases). CDR1 is KGHSH, CDR2 LQKENI, per germline. The CDR3 covers 16 residues. V was cut by 3 bases and J by 6 bases, with 20 bases left in between.

This rearrangement joins TRBV28 to TRBJ1-2; D is ambiguous. Germline CDR1 and CDR2: MDHEN and SYDVKM. V lost 5 bases and J 9 bases, leaving 13 bases between the germline ends. The CDR3 has 12 amino acids. The CDR3 loop is CASSPPEGRYTF. CDR3 bases: TGTGCCAGCAGTCCACCGGAGGGCCGCTACACCTTC.

The rearrangement uses TRBV30 and TRBJ2-7; TRBD2 agrees at 8 bases. Germline V gives CDR1 GTSNPN, CDR2 SVGIG (reference sequence). There are 14 residues in the CDR3. V was clipped by 1 base and J by 5 bases; unmatched bases: 7. The DNA for the CDR3 is TGTGCCTGGAGTGCGGGACTAGAAAGCCACGAGCAGTACTTC. Translated: CAWSAGLESHEQYF.

The V and J genes are TRBV11-1 and TRBJ2-5, with 10 bases aligning to TRBD1. From germline, CDR1 is SGHAT and CDR2 FQDESV (reference sequence). The trim removed 5 bases at V and 5 bases at J, leaving 5 bases unmatched. This CDR3 comprises 14 residues. CDR3 nucleotides: TGTGCCAGCAGCCCGGGACAGGGGAAGGAGACCCAGTACTTC. Translation gives CASSPGQGKETQYF. The full variable domain, with the rest looked up from reference TRBV11-1 and TRBJ2-5, is EAEVAQSPRYKITEKSQAVAFWCDPISGHATLYWYRQILGQGPELLVQFQDESVVDDSQLPKDRFSAERLKGVDSTLKIQPAELGDSAMYLCASSPGQGKETQYFGPGTRLLVL.

This chain joins TRBV5-1 and TRBJ2-3; 7 bases are shared with TRBD2. With 7 bases clipped from V and 4 bases from J, the junction kept 9 bases outside the gene matches. Germline assignment: CDR1 SGHRS and CDR2 YFSETQ. The CDR3 has 14 residues. The CDR3 bases are TGCGCCAGCGGAAAAGGTGGGGGGGCAGATACGCAGTATTTT. Its protein is CASGKGGGADTQYF.

This rearrangement joins TRBV18 to TRBJ2-5; 8 nucleotides agree with TRBD2. The CDR3 runs 12 residues. CDR1 KGHSH and CDR2 LQKENI come from the germline V gene. Unmatched junction bases numbered 7, after V lost 5 bases and J lost 11 bases. CDR3 sequence: CASSAGGPEQYF. The DNA of the CDR3 is TGTGCCAGCTCAGCGGGGGGTCCTGAGCAGTACTTC.

This clone was seen only once. The CDR3 here is CASSQGMGQGNTIYF. CDR3 in DNA: TGTGCCAGCAGCCAAGGAATGGGCCAGGGAAACACCATATATTTT. The chain has TRBV14 and TRBJ1-3, with D uncertain. The V and J ends lost 1 base and 4 bases respectively, with 11 bases between them. In germline, CDR1 is SGHDN, CDR2 FVKESK. The CDR3 contains 15 residues.

The gene calls are TRBV2 and TRBJ2-1; 15 nucleotides agree with TRBD2. V lost 6 bases and J lost 4; bases outside the gene matches: 4. This CDR3 contains 16 residues. Germline loops: CDR1 SNHLY, CDR2 FYNNEI. This CDR3 is CASRGLAGGSYNEQFF. The CDR3 region has the DNA TGTGCCAGCAGGGGACTAGCGGGGGGAAGTTACAATGAGCAGTTCTTC.

The chain uses TRBV30 and TRBJ2-7, with D uncertain. Germline assignment: CDR1 GTSNPN and CDR2 SVGIG (reference sequence). The CDR3 totals 10 residues. The V and J ends lost 5 bases and 5 bases respectively, with 7 bases between them. The CDR3 loop is CAWESHEQYF. CDR3 nucleotides: TGTGCCTGGGAGTCCCACGAGCAGTACTTC.

This rearrangement joins TRBV10-3 to TRBJ2-1; 8 bases match TRBD2. The germline V gene encodes CDR1 ENHRY and CDR2 SYGVKD. This CDR3 is built from 15 residues. The trim removed 4 bases at V and 2 bases at J, leaving 4 bases unmatched. CDR3 in DNA: TGTGCCATCAGTGGCAGCGGGGGCACCTACAATGAGCAGTTCTTC. It specifies CAISGSGGTYNEQFF.

The chain combines TRBV5-6 with TRBJ1-5; tentative D call: TRBD1 (5 bases). The CDR3 is 15 residues long. Germline CDR1 and CDR2: SGHDT and YYEEEE. The germline V and J ends were trimmed by 4 bases and 4 bases, with 15 bases remaining between them. The CDR3 reads CASSVRGRRNQPQHF. CDR3 coding DNA: TGTGCCAGCAGCGTTAGGGGTCGTAGAAATCAGCCCCAGCATTTT. The whole variable domain, filled in from reference TRBV5-6 and TRBJ1-5, reads DAGVTQSPTHLIKTRGQQVTLRCSPKSGHDTVSWYQQALGQGPQFIFQYYEEEERQRGNFPDRFSGHQFPNYSSELNVNALLLGDSALYLCASSVRGRRNQPQHFGDGTRLSIL.

The chain carries TRBV27 and TRBJ2-7, with 13 bases fitting TRBD2. The CDR3 consists of 14 residues. Germline V CDR1 and CDR2: MNHEY, SMNVEV (reference sequence). V trimming: 4 bases; J trimming: 6 bases; junction bases outside the gene matches: 3. In DNA, the CDR3 is TGTGCCAGCAGTTCGGGACTAGCGGGACTCGAGCAGTACTTC. This translates into CASSSGLAGLEQYF.

In its sample, this clone was seen once. The chain combines TRBV19 with TRBJ1-5; unclear D gene. V was cut by 4 bases and J by 8 bases, with 6 bases left in between. This CDR3 is built from 11 residues. Per the germline V gene, CDR1 is LNHDA and CDR2 is SQIVND (reference sequence). The CDR3 reads CASSSGKPQHF. The DNA for the CDR3 is TGTGCCAGTAGTAGTGGCAAGCCCCAGCATTTT.

This clone was counted a single time. The chain recombines TRBV7-9 with TRBJ2-3, with a possible D match to TRBD1 (7 bases). The CDR3 covers 17 residues. V was pared by 7 bases and J by 2 bases, with 22 bases between. Germline lookup yields CDR1 SEHNR and CDR2 FQNEAQ (reference sequence). The CDR3 reads CASTTGGGQRFTDTQYF. DNA for the CDR3: TGTGCCAGCACCACCGGAGGGGGACAGAGATTCACAGATACGCAGTATTTT.

The sample holds a few counts of this clone. The chain carries TRBV4-1 and TRBJ2-1, with 10 nucleotides matching TRBD2. This CDR3 region has 18 residues. Germline V lookup: CDR1 MGHRA, CDR2 YSYEKL. With 0 bases clipped from V and 7 bases from J, the junction kept 12 bases outside the gene matches. In nucleotides, the CDR3 is TGCGCCAGCAGCCAAGATCCCAAAGGCAAGCGGGAGGGGAATGAGCAGTTCTTC. Translated, it gives CASSQDPKGKREGNEQFF.

The chain recombines TRBV11-2 with TRBJ2-5; possibly TRBD2 for D (5 bases). Trimming cost V 4 bases and J 0 bases, with 24 bases left between them. Per germline, CDR1 SGHAT and CDR2 FQNNGV. The CDR3 has 19 residues. The CDR3: CASSSLAPSEDPYQETQYF. CDR3 nucleotides: TGTGCCAGCAGCTCCCTAGCCCCCTCCGAGGATCCGTACCAAGAGACCCAGTACTTC. Full variable domain (outside the CDR3, taken from reference TRBV11-2 and TRBJ2-5): EAGVAQSPRYKIIEKRQSVAFWCNPISGHATLYWYQQILGQGPKLLIQFQNNGVVDDSQLPKDRFSAERLKGVDSTLKIQPAKLEDSAVYLCASSSLAPSEDPYQETQYFGPGTRLLVL.

The CDR3 spells CASRKRQGALGETQYF. CDR3 coding DNA: TGTGCCAGCAGAAAACGACAGGGGGCCCTTGGGGAGACCCAGTACTTC. The chain links TRBV27 to TRBJ2-5; 10 bases map to TRBD1. This CDR3 is 16 amino acids long. Germline V gives CDR1 MNHEY, CDR2 SMNVEV (reference sequence). The J segment lost 5 bases and the V segment lost 6 bases, leaving 12 bases of the junction unmatched.

The V call is TRBV6-1, the J call TRBJ1-2; D is perhaps TRBD1 (5 bases). The CDR3 totals 20 residues. Trimming removed 4 bases at V and 2 bases at J, with 29 bases between. From germline, CDR1 is MNHNS and CDR2 SASEGT. CDR3 nucleotides: TGTGCCAGCAGTGTATCCCCCGGATCGGGCCAGGGTAAAGGGAACTATGGCTACACCTTC. Encoded protein: CASSVSPGSGQGKGNYGYTF.

The J gene is TRBJ2-1, the V gene TRBV10-1, with D tentatively TRBD1 (5 bases). The germline V and J ends were trimmed by 3 bases and 2 bases, with 11 bases remaining between them. This CDR3 region has 15 residues. Germline values: CDR1 WNHNN, CDR2 SYGVQD (reference sequence). CDR3 DNA sequence: TGCGCCAGCAGTGATGACAGCGCGACCTACAATGAGCAGTTCTTC. This gives the protein CASSDDSATYNEQFF.